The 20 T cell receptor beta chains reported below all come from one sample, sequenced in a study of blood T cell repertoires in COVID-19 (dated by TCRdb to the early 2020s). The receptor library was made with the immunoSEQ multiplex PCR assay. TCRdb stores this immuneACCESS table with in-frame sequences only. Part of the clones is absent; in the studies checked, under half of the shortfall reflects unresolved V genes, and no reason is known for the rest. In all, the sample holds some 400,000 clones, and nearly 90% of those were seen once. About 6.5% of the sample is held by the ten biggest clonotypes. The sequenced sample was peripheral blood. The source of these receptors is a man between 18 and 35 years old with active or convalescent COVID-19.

The CDR3 reads CASSLARLREQFF. In DNA, the CDR3 is TGCGCCAGCAGCTTGGCCCGTCTCCGGGAGCAGTTCTTC. This chain connects TRBV5-1 to TRBJ2-1, with D unclear. There are 13 residues in the CDR3. The V gene's germline CDR1 is SGHRS and CDR2 YFSETQ. V shed 0 bases and J shed 10 bases, with 11 bases lying between them.

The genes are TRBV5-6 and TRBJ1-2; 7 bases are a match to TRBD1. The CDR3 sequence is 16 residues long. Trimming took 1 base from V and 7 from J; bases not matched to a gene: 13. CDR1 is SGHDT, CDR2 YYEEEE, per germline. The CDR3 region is CASSLQMEGASSGYTF. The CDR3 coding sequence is TGTGCCAGCAGCTTGCAAATGGAGGGGGCTTCTAGTGGCTACACCTTC.

For the CDR3, the DNA is TGTGCCAGCAGCCCTGGGGTGACAGGGTGGGGCGAGCAGTACTTC. This encodes CASSPGVTGWGEQYF. The chain recombines TRBV14 with TRBJ2-7; TRBD1 agrees at 7 bases. Germline V gene data show CDR1 as SGHDN and CDR2 as FVKESK. The CDR3 spans 15 residues. V was clipped by 4 bases and J by 6 bases; unmatched bases: 12.

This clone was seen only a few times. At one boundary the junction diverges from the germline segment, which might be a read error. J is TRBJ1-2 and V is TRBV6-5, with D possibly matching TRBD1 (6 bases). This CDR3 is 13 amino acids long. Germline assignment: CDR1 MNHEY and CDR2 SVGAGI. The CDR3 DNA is TGTGCCAGCAGTCAGCCGGGACATAGATCCTTCTCCTTC. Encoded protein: CASSQPGHRSFSF.

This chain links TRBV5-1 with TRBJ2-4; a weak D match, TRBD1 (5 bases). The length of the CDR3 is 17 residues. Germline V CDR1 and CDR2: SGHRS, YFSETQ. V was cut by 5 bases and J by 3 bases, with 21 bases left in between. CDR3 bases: TGCGCCAGCAGTGCCCCACCCCAGGGTGGGTACAAAAACATTCAGTACTTC. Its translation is CASSAPPQGGYKNIQYF.

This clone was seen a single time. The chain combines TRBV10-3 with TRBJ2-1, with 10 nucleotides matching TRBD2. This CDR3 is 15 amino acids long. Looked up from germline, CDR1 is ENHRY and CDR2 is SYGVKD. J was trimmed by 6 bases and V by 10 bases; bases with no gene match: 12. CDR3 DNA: TGTGCCACCCTTCCCCGGCTAGCGGGAGCCAATGAGCAGTTCTTC. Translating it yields CATLPRLAGANEQFF.

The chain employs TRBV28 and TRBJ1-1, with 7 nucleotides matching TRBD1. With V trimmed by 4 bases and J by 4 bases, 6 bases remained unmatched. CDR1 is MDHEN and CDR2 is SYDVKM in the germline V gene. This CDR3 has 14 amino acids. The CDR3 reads CASSSTYRGTEAFF. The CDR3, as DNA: TGTGCCAGCAGTTCCACTTACAGGGGCACTGAAGCTTTCTTT.

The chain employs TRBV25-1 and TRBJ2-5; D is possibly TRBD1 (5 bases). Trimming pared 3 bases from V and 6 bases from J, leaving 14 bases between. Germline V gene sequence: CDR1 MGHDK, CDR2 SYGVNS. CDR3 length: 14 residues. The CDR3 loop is CASSDRHLGQTQYF. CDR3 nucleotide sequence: TGTGCCAGCAGTGACCGACACCTGGGGCAGACCCAGTACTTC.

CDR3 in amino acids: CASSQQAINEKLFF. CDR3 sequence (DNA): TGTGCCAGCAGTCAACAGGCGATTAATGAAAAACTGTTTTTT. The chain recombines TRBV28 with TRBJ1-4; a possible D gene is TRBD1 (5 bases). The CDR3 spans 14 residues. The germline gives CDR1 MDHEN, CDR2 SYDVKM. The V end lost 5 bases, the J end lost 4 bases, and 11 bases lay between the germline ends.

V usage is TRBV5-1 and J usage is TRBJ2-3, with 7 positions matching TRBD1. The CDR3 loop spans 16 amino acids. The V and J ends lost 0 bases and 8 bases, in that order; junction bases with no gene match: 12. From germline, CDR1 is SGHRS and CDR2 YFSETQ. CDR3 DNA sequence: TGCGCCAGCAGCTTGGGACAGGGTCTATGGTTGGTTACGCAGTATTTT. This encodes CASSLGQGLWLVTQYF.

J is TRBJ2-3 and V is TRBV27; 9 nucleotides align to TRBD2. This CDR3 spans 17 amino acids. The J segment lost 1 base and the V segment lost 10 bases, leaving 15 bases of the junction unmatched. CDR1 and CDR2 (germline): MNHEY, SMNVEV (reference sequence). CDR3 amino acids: CAIRGASGISGTDTQYF. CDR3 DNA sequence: TGTGCCATTCGCGGGGCTAGCGGGATATCAGGCACAGATACGCAGTATTTT.

The CDR3, as DNA: TGCGCCAGCAGCTTGGTAGGACAGGGGATAGCTGAAGCTTTCTTT. It encodes CASSLVGQGIAEAFF. The chain combines TRBV5-1 with TRBJ1-1, with TRBD1 matching over 9 bases. Germline CDR1 reads SGHRS; CDR2 reads YFSETQ. The CDR3 length is 15 residues. J was trimmed by 6 bases and V by 0 bases; bases with no gene match: 6.

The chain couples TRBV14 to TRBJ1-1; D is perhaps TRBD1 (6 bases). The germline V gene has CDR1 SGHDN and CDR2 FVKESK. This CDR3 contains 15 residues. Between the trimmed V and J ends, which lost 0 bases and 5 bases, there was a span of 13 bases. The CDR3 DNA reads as TGTGCCAGCAGCCAAGAAACAGGGTTGCCGACTGAAGCTTTCTTT. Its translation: CASSQETGLPTEAFF.

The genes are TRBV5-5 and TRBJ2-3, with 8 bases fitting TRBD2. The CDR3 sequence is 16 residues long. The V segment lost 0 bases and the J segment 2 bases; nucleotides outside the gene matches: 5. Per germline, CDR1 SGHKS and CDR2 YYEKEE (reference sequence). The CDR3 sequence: CASSLALAETTDTQYF. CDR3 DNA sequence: TGTGCCAGCAGCTTGGCACTAGCGGAAACCACAGATACGCAGTATTTT.

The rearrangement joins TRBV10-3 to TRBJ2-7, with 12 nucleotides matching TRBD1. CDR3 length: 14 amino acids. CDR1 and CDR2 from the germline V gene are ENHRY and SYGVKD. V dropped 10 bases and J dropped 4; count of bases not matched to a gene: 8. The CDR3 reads CASNSGQGAYEQYF. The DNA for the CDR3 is TGTGCCAGTAACTCGGGACAGGGGGCTTACGAGCAGTACTTC.

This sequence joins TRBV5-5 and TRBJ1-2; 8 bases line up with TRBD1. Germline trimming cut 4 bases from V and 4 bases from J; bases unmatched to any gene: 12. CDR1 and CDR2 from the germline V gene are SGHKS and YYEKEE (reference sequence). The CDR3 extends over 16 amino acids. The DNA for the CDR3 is TGTGCCAGCAGCCCGGCCTGGACAGGGCCATCCTATGGCTACACCTTC. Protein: CASSPAWTGPSYGYTF.

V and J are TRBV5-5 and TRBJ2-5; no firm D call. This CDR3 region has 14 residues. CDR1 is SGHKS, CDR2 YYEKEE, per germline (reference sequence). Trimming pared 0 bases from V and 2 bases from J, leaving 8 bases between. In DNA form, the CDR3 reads TGTGCCAGCAGCTTGGCGCACCTACAAGAGACCCAGTACTTC. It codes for CASSLAHLQETQYF. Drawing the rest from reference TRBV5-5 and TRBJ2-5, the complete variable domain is DAGVTQSPTHLIKTRGQQVTLRCSPISGHKSVSWYQQVLGQGPQFIFQYYEKEERGRGNFPDRFSARQFPNYSSELNVNALLLGDSALYLCASSLAHLQETQYFGPGTRLLVL.

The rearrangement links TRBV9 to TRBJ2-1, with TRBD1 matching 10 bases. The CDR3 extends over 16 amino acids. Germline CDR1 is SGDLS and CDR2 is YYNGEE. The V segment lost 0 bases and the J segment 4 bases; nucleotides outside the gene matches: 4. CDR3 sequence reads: CASSVGWGQGYNEQFF. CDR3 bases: TGTGCCAGCAGCGTAGGCTGGGGACAGGGGTACAATGAGCAGTTCTTC.

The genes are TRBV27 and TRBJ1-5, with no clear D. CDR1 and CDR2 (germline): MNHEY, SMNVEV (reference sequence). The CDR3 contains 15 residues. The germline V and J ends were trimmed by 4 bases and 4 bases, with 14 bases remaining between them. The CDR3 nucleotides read TGTGCCAGCAGTTCAGGAATGACCGATAATCAGCCCCAGCATTTT. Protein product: CASSSGMTDNQPQHF.

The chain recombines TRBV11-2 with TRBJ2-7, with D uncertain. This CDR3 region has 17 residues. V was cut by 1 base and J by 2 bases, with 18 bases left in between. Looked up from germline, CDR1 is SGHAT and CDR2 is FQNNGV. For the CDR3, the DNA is TGTGCCAGCAGCTTAGGGCGAGACAAGCCGGCCCCCTACGAGCAGTACTTC. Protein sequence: CASSLGRDKPAPYEQYF.